The T cell receptor (beta chain) under discussion was sequenced for a study of graft-versus-host responses after intestinal transplantation. At the level of the study: Recipients underwent multivisceral, liver-intestinal, or isolated intestinal transplants. Anti-thymocyte globulin induction was given to all recipients, followed by tacrolimus and steroids for around three years.

Study-level points and caveats: In recipient marrow, GvH clones were found, and some appeared first in ileum or blood.

Measured with immunoSEQ multiplex PCR; TCRdb has only the in-frame clones, and not every one. The repertoire holds tens of thousands of clones, with around 95% as singletons. On this clone: Its antigen is currently unknown.

This CDR3 is built from 15 residues. V was pared by 0 bases and J by 0 bases, with 6 bases between. Germline V lookup: CDR1 MNHNY, CDR2 SVGAGI (reference sequence). Source: unstimulated CD8+ T cells sorted from spleen or lymph node cells, taken before intestinal transplant. The chain recombines TRBV6-6 with TRBJ1-5; no clear D gene. The TCR sequence derives from a human donor who received an intestinal transplant. The CDR3 here is CASSYSVDSNQPQHF. CDR3 sequence (DNA): TGTGCCAGCAGTTACTCGGTGGATAGCAATCAGCCCCAGCATTTT.